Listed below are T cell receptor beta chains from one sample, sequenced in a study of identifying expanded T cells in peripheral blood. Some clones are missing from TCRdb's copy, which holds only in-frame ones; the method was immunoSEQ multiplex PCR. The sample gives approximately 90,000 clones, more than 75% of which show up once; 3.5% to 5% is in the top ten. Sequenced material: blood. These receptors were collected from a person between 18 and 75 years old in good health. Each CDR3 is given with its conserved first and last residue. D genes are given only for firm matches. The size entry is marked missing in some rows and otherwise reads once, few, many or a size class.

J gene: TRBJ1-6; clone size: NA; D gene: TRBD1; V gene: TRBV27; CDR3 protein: CASSLVGQGNSPLHF; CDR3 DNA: TGTGCCAGCAGTTTAGTGGGACAGGGGAATTCACCCCTCCACTTT
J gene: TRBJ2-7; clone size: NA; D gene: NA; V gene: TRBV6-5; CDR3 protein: CASSYSDGVHYEQYF; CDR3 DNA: TGTGCCAGCAGTTACTCCGACGGGGTTCACTACGAGCAGTACTTC
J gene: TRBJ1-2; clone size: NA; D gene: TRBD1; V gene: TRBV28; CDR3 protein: CASSPGQGTGGYTF; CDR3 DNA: TGTGCCAGCAGTCCGGGACAGGGGACGGGGGGCTACACCTTC
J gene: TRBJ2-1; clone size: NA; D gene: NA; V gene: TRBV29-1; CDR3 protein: CSVEDSLARYNEQFF; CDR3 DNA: TGCAGCGTTGAAGACAGTCTCGCCCGTTACAATGAGCAGTTCTTC
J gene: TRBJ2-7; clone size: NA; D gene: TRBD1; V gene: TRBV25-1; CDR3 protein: CASRTGQGAYEQYF; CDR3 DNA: TGTGCCAGCAGGACAGGACAGGGGGCCTACGAGCAGTACTTC
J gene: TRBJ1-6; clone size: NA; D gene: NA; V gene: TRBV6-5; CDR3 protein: CASSLIQGVYNSPLHF; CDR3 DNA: TGTGCCAGCAGTTTAATTCAGGGAGTTTATAATTCACCCCTCCACTTT
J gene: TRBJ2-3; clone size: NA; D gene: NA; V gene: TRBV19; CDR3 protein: CASTPRPTGTDTQYF; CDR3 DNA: TGTGCCAGTACCCCCCGCCCGACGGGGACAGATACGCAGTATTTT
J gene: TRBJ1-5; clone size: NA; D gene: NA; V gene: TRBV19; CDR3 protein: CASSIGDGVSQPQHF; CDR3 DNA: TGTGCCAGTAGTATCGGAGACGGGGTCTCTCAGCCCCAGCATTTT
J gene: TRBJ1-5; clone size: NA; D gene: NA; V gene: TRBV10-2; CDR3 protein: CASRVEGSNQPQHF; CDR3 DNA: TGCGCCAGCCGGGTGGAGGGTTCTAATCAGCCCCAGCATTTT
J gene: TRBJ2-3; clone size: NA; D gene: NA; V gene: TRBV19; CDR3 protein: CASSIGGTWDTQYF; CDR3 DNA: TGTGCCAGTAGTATAGGAGGCACTTGGGATACGCAGTATTTT
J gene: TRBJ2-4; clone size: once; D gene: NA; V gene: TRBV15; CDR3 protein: CATSRSPRRENIQYF; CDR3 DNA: TGTGCCACCAGCAGATCGCCCCGGAGGGAAAACATTCAGTACTTC
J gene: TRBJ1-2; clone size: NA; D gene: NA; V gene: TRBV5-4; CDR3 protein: CASSLGRTPNYGYTF; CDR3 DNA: TGTGCCAGCAGCTTGGGCAGAACCCCTAACTATGGCTACACCTTC
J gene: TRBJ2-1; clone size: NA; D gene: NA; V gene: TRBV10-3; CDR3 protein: CAISECLLFCNEQFF; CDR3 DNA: TGTGCCATCAGTGAGTGCCTTCTATTTTGCAATGAGCAGTTCTTC
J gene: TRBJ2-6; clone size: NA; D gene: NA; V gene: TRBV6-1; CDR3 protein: CASNPISGANVLTF; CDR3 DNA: TGTGCCAGCAACCCGATCTCTGGGGCCAACGTCCTGACTTTC
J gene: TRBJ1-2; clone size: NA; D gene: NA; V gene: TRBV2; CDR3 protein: CASSEGPQGPNTF; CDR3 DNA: TGTGCCAGCAGTGAAGGGCCCCAGGGGCCAAACACCTTC
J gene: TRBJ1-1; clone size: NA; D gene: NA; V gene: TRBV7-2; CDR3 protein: CASKLQGNTEAFF; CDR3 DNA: TGTGCCAGCAAATTACAGGGGAACACTGAAGCTTTCTTT
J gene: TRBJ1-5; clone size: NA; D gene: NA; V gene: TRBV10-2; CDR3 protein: CASSESWSNQPQHF; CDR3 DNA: TGCGCCAGCAGTGAGTCGTGGAGCAATCAGCCCCAGCATTTT
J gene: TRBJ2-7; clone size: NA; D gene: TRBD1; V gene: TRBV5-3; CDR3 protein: CARSFLPPDRGYRTSYEQYF; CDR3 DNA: TGTGCCAGAAGCTTCCTTCCCCCCGACAGGGGCTATAGGACATCCTACGAGCAGTACTTC
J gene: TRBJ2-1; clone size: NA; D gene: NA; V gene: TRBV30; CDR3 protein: CAWSVRLASDEQFF; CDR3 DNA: TGTGCCTGGAGTGTACGTCTAGCGAGCGATGAGCAGTTCTTC
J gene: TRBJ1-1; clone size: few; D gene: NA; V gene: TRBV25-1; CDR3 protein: CASSLAVQERTFF; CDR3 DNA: TGTGCCAGCAGTCTCGCGGTCCAGGAGAGGACTTTCTTT
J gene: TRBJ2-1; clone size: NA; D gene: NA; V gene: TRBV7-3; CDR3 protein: CASSLNGGPYNEQFF; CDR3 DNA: TGTGCCAGCAGCTTAAACGGGGGACCCTACAATGAGCAGTTCTTC
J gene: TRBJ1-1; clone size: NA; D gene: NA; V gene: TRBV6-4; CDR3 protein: CASSDRGVAEAFF; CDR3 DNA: TGTGCCAGCAGTGACCGGGGGGTGGCTGAAGCTTTCTTT
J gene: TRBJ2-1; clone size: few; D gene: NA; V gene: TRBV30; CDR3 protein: CAWSGTYNEQFF; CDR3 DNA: TGTGCCTGGAGTGGGACATACAATGAGCAGTTCTTC
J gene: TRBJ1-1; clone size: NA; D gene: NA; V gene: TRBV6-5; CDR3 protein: CASKSLMQGPAAFF; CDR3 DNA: TGTGCCAGCAAATCCCTCATGCAGGGACCGGCAGCTTTCTTT
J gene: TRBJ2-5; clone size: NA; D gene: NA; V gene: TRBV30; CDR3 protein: CAWSVLFGGGETQYF; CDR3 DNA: TGTGCCTGGAGTGTACTTTTTGGGGGTGGCGAGACCCAGTACTTC
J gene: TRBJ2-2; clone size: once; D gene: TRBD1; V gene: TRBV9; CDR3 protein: CASSPRDRVAGELFF; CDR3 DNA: TGTGCCAGCAGCCCCCGGGACAGGGTCGCCGGGGAGCTGTTTTTT
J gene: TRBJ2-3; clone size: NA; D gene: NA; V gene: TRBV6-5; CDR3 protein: CASSPQGGTTDTQYF; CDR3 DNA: TGTGCCAGCAGTCCGCAGGGGGGTACTACAGATACGCAGTATTTT
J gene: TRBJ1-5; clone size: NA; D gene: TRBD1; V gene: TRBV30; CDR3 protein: CAWSPGQGEHQPQHF; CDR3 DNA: TGTGCCTGGAGCCCGGGACAGGGGGAACATCAGCCCCAGCATTTT
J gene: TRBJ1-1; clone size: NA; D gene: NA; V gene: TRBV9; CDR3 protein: CASSVFSGLTDTEAFF; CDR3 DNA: TGTGCCAGCAGCGTCTTCTCCGGCTTAACAGACACTGAAGCTTTCTTT
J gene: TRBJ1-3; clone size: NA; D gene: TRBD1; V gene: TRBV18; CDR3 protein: CASSQDRVANTIYF; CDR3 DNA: TGTGCCAGCTCACAGGACAGGGTTGCAAACACCATATATTTT
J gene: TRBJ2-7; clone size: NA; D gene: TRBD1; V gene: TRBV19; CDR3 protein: CASSIDGTGVKYEQYF; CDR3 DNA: TGTGCCAGTAGTATAGATGGGACAGGGGTCAAATACGAGCAGTACTTC
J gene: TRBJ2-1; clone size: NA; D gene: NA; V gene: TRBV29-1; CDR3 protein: CSVEPQGNEQFF; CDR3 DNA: TGCAGCGTTGAACCTCAGGGCAATGAGCAGTTCTTC
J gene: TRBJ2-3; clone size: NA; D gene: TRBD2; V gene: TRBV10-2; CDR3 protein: CASRRTSGGLVDTQYF; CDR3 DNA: TGCGCCAGCAGGAGGACTAGCGGGGGCCTCGTGGATACGCAGTATTTT
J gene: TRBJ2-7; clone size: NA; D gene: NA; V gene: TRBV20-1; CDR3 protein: CSAGLYEQYF; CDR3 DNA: TGCAGTGCTGGGCTCTACGAGCAGTACTTC
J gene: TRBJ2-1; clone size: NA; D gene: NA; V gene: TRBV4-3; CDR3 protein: CASSQDIRLSSYNEQFF; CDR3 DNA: TGCGCCAGCAGCCAAGATATCCGCCTAAGCTCCTACAATGAGCAGTTCTTC
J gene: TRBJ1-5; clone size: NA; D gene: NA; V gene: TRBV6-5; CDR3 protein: CASSFRGANQPQHF; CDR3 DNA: TGTGCCAGCAGTTTTCGGGGGGCCAATCAGCCCCAGCATTTT
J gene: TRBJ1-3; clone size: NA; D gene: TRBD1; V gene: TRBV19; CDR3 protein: CASTVSGTGSGNTIYF; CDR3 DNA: TGTGCCAGTACCGTATCCGGGACAGGTTCTGGAAACACCATATATTTT
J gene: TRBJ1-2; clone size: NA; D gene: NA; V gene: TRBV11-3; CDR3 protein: CASRWSGYGYTF; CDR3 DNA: TGTGCCAGCCGATGGTCCGGATATGGCTACACCTTC
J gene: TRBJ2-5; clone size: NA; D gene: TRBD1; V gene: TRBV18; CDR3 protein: CASSVGTGLETQYF; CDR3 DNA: TGTGCCAGCTCGGTCGGGACAGGGCTTGAGACCCAGTACTTC
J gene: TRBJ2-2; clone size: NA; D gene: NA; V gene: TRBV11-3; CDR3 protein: CASSLDRASTGELFF; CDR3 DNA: TGTGCCAGCAGCTTAGACAGGGCGTCCACCGGGGAGCTGTTTTTT
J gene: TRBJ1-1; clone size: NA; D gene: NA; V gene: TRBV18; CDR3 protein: CASSPIETEAFF; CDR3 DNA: TGTGCCAGCTCACCAATAGAGACTGAAGCTTTCTTT
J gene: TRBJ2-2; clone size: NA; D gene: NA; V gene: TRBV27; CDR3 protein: CASSSPMRGGGGELFF; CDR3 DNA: TGTGCCAGCAGCTCCCCCATGCGGGGAGGTGGCGGGGAGCTGTTTTTT
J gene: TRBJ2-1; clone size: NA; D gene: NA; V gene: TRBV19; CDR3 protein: CASSAGRTALGFVEFF; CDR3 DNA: TGTGCCAGTAGTGCCGGACGGACAGCTCTCGGTTTCGTCGAGTTCTTC
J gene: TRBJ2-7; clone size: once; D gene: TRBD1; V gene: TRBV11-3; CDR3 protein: CASSHRTGNYEQYF; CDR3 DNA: TGTGCCAGCAGCCATAGGACAGGGAACTACGAGCAGTACTTC
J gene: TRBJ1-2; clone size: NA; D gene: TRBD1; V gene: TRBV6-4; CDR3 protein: CASSEEVTGGLYGYTF; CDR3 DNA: TGTGCCAGCAGCGAGGAAGTCACAGGGGGCTTGTATGGCTACACCTTC
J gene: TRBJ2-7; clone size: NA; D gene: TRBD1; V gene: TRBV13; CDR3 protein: CASSFPGQIYEQYF; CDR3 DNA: TGTGCCAGCAGCTTCCCGGGACAGATCTACGAGCAGTACTTC
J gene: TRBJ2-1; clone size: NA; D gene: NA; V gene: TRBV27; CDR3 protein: CASSPRVGAGQFF; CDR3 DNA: TGTGCCAGCAGCCCCCGGGTGGGTGCTGGGCAGTTCTTC
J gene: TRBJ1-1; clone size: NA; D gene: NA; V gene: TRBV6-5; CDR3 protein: CASSYSRPANTEAFF; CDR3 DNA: TGTGCCAGCAGTTACTCTCGGCCAGCAAACACTGAAGCTTTCTTT
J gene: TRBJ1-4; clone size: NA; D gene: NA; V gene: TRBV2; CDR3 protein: CARAYQAGANPEKLFF; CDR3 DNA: TGTGCCAGAGCTTACCAGGCAGGGGCAAACCCTGAAAAACTGTTTTTT
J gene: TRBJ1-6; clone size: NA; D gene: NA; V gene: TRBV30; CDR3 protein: CAWSAFNSYNSPLHF; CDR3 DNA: TGTGCCTGGAGTGCGTTTAACTCCTATAATTCACCCCTCCACTTT
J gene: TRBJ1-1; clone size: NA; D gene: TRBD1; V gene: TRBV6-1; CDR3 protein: CASTSGTANTEAFF; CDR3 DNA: TGTGCCAGCACCTCCGGGACAGCGAACACTGAAGCTTTCTTT
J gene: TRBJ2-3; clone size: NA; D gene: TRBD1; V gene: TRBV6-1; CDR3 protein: CASSEFGRTGFDTQYF; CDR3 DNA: TGTGCCAGCAGTGAATTTGGCCGGACAGGGTTCGATACGCAGTATTTT